Listed here are 9 T cell receptor beta chains from one sample, sequenced in a study of T cells in Graves' hyperthyroidism and ophthalmopathy. Using RNA transcripts as the source, TCR beta CDR3 regions were amplified. Primed by the HTBI set, a first-round RT-PCR was run on the TCR CDR3. MiXCR was run by TCRdb on the multiplex PCR reads, yielding one entry per CDR3 protein. Here the sample spans over 300,000 distinct CDR3 sequences, approximately 15% being singletons. Sequenced input: blood. The receptors come from a woman between 35 and 50 years old with Graves' ophthalmopathy.

The sample holds many counts of this clonotype. The rearrangement links TRBV28 to TRBJ2-2, with D maybe TRBD1 (5 bases). Looked up from germline, CDR1 is MDHEN and CDR2 is SYDVKM. The ends were cut back, 8 bases at V and 0 bases at J, with 10 bases in the middle. The CDR3 is 14 residues long. The CDR3 spells CASREGANTGELFF. The CDR3 bases are TGTGCCAGCCGTGAAGGGGCGAACACCGGGGAGCTGTTTTTT.

At least ten counts were recorded for this clonotype. The chain has TRBV10-3 and TRBJ2-2; D gene unclear. Germline V gives CDR1 ENHRY, CDR2 SYGVKD. This CDR3 has 14 residues. V gave up 6 bases and J gave up 5 bases, with 13 bases separating them. CDR3 region: CAIRPGTGTGELFF. CDR3 nucleotides: TGTGCCATCAGGCCGGGCACTGGGACCGGGGAGCTGTTTTTT.

This clonotype was counted only a few times. In this CDR3 the conserved last residue, phenylalanine or tryptophan, is missing, so a read error is likely. The rearrangement links TRBV19 to TRBJ1-1; D unclear. The V end was cut by 9 bases, the J end by 4 bases, with 9 bases between. This CDR3 spans 11 amino acids. Per germline, CDR1 LNHDA and CDR2 SQIVND (reference sequence). The CDR3 nucleotides are TGTGCCAGCCAGGACTTCACTGAAGCTTTCCTT. Amino acid sequence: CASQDFTEAFL.

About this clonotype: A read error is possible here, since a much larger clone lies one base away. The chain uses TRBV6-1 and TRBJ2-7; possible D gene TRBD2, 6 bases. Germline lookup yields CDR1 MNHNS and CDR2 SASEGT. This CDR3 spans 17 amino acids. V was clipped by 6 bases and J by 1 base, with 22 bases between them. This CDR3 reads CASSHGSGLVVSYEQYF. The CDR3 region has the DNA TGTGCCAGCAGCCATGGGTCGGGACTCGTCGTATCCTACGAGCAGTACTTC.

This clonotype has at least ten counts. This sequence joins TRBV20-1 and TRBJ2-3, with D perhaps matching TRBD2 (6 bases). Germline V gene data show CDR1 as DFQATT and CDR2 as SNEGSKA (reference sequence). V lost 3 bases and J lost 2, with 9 bases in between. This CDR3 region has 13 residues. The chain's CDR3 is CSARGLYTDTQYF. As DNA, the CDR3 is TGCAGTGCTAGGGGACTCTACACAGATACGCAGTATTTT.

V is TRBV19 and J is TRBJ1-3; D gene ambiguous. This CDR3 has 15 amino acids. Germline V gives CDR1 LNHDA, CDR2 SQIVND (reference sequence). Trimming shortened V by 3 bases and J by 0 bases, and 9 bases separated the two germline ends. CDR3 region: CASSISRHSGNTIYF. DNA of the CDR3: TGTGCCAGTAGTATCTCCAGGCACTCTGGAAACACCATATATTTT. Full variable domain (remainder filled in from reference TRBV19 and TRBJ1-3): DGGITQSPKYLFRKEGQNVTLSCEQNLNHDAMYWYRQDPGQGLRLIYYSQIVNDFQKGDIAEGYSVSREKKESFPLTVTSAQKNPTAFYLCASSISRHSGNTIYFGEGSWLTVV.

This clonotype was counted a few times. The chain employs TRBV9 and TRBJ2-1; no clear D. CDR1 is SGDLS and CDR2 is YYNGEE in the germline V gene. The CDR3 runs to 15 residues. Between the trimmed V and J ends, which lost 0 bases and 1 base, there was a span of 8 bases. CDR3 nucleotides: TGTGCCAGCAGCGTAGCTATCGGTTCCTACAATGAGCAGTTCTTC. Residues: CASSVAIGSYNEQFF.

The gene calls are TRBV20-1 and TRBJ1-4; D might be TRBD1 (5 bases). Trimming took off 2 bases at V and 6 bases at J, with 7 bases between the two ends. This CDR3 contains 12 residues. The germline V gene encodes CDR1 DFQATT and CDR2 SNEGSKA (reference sequence). The CDR3 is CSARMGDEKLFF. The CDR3 DNA follows: TGCAGTGCTAGAATGGGGGATGAAAAACTGTTTTTT.

This clonotype was observed many times. The chain carries TRBV6-1 and TRBJ1-2; no clear D. The ends were cut back, 6 bases at V and 4 bases at J, with 12 bases in the middle. The CDR3 is 13 residues long. The V gene's germline CDR1 is MNHNS and CDR2 SASEGT. CDR3 DNA: TGTGCCAGCAGAAGAGGCGAAGGCTATGGCTACACCTTC. Translation gives CASRRGEGYGYTF.